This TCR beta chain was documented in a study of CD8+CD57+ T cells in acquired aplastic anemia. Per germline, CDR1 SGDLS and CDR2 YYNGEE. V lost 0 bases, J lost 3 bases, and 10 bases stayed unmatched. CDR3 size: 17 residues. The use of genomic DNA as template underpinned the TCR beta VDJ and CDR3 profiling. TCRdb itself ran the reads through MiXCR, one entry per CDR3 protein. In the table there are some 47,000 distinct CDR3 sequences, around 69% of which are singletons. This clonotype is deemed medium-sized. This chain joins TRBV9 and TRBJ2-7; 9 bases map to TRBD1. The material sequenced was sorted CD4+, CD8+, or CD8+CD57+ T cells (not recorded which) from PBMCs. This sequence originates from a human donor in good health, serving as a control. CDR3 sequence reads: CASSVVRGRDRVYEQYF. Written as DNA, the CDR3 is TGTGCCAGCAGCGTAGTTCGAGGCCGGGACAGGGTCTACGAGCAGTACTTC.